A selection of T cell receptor beta chains follows, all from one sample in a study of blood T cell repertoires in COVID-19. TCRdb's copy holds only in-frame clones and misses some; the assay was immunoSEQ multiplex PCR. The data contain approximately 240,000 clones, about 80% of them singletons. The sample consisted of peripheral blood. The receptors here all came from a woman in her thirties who had recovered from COVID-19. The CDR3 runs from the conserved cysteine through the conserved F or W. D genes are given only for firm matches. Rows may omit the clone size; those that give it use once, few, many or a size class.

V,D,J,size,CDR3,DNA
TRBV2,NA,TRBJ2-3,NA,CASRRELSTDTQYF,TGTGCCAGCAGACGGGAGTTAAGCACAGATACGCAGTATTTT
TRBV28,NA,TRBJ1-2,NA,CASSLVAGYGYTF,TGTGCCAGCAGTTTAGTGGCAGGCTATGGCTACACCTTC
TRBV4-1,NA,TRBJ2-1,NA,CASSQDDSGNEQFF,TGCGCCAGCAGCCAAGATGACTCGGGCAATGAGCAGTTCTTC
TRBV7-6,TRBD1,TRBJ1-2,NA,CASSLLTGSNYGYTF,TGTGCCAGCAGCCTATTGACAGGGTCGAACTATGGCTACACCTTC
TRBV9,NA,TRBJ2-1,NA,CASSFSTRYNEQFF,TGTGCCAGCAGCTTCTCGACTAGGTACAATGAGCAGTTCTTC
TRBV5-1,TRBD2,TRBJ2-3,NA,CASSLGAGGPSGTDTQYF,TGCGCCAGCAGCTTGGGTGCGGGAGGGCCCTCAGGCACAGATACGCAGTATTTT
TRBV4-1,TRBD2,TRBJ2-7,NA,CASSQDQLRGQRGSYEQYF,TGCGCCAGCAGCCAAGATCAATTAAGGGGCCAGCGGGGCTCCTACGAGCAGTACTTC
TRBV5-1,NA,TRBJ2-2,NA,CASSRTGNTGELFF,TGCGCCAGCAGCCGTACAGGGAACACCGGGGAGCTGTTTTTT
TRBV3-1/TRBV3-2,NA,TRBJ2-1,NA,CASSQTGNEQFF,TGTGCCAGCAGCCAAACGGGCAATGAGCAGTTCTTC
TRBV28,TRBD2,TRBJ2-7,NA,CASKTTSGSYEQYF,TGTGCCAGCAAGACGACTAGCGGGAGTTACGAGCAGTACTTC
TRBV5-4,TRBD2,TRBJ2-7,NA,CASSRPGTSGSYEQYF,TGTGCCAGCAGTCGACCCGGGACTAGCGGATCCTACGAGCAGTACTTC
TRBV4-1,NA,TRBJ1-1,few,CASSQQGSGMNTEAFF,TGCGCCAGCAGCCAACAGGGAAGCGGGATGAACACTGAAGCTTTCTTT
TRBV27,TRBD1,TRBJ2-7,NA,CASSFLQPGQGASYEQYF,TGTGCCAGCAGTTTCCTTCAACCGGGACAGGGGGCATCCTACGAGCAGTACTTC
TRBV9,NA,TRBJ1-3,few,CASSPRGGRGNTIYF,TGTGCCAGCAGCCCCCGGGGGGGGCGGGGGAACACCATATATTTT
TRBV10-2,NA,TRBJ2-1,NA,CASSESRLQTYNEQFF,TGCGCCAGCAGTGAGTCTCGGTTACAGACCTACAATGAGCAGTTCTTC
TRBV9,NA,TRBJ2-6,once,CASSVAPEPGSGANVLTF,TGTGCCAGCAGCGTAGCACCAGAACCAGGGTCTGGGGCCAACGTCCTGACTTTC
TRBV5-1,NA,TRBJ2-3,NA,CASSLGVVYPDTQYF,TGCGCCAGCAGCTTGGGAGTAGTTTATCCAGATACGCAGTATTTT
TRBV4-1,TRBD2,TRBJ2-7,few,CASSQDRVLAGGSSYEQYF,TGCGCCAGCAGCCAAGATAGGGTCTTAGCGGGAGGGAGCTCCTACGAGCAGTACTTC
TRBV28,TRBD1,TRBJ1-2,once,CASEQGAGGYTF,TGTGCCAGCGAACAGGGGGCTGGAGGCTACACCTTC
TRBV24-1,NA,TRBJ2-2,NA,CATSDLGDSSNTGELFF,TGTGCCACCAGTGATTTAGGGGATAGCTCAAACACCGGGGAGCTGTTTTTT
TRBV27,TRBD2,TRBJ2-3,NA,CASSLGGRVTSTDTQYF,TGTGCCAGCAGTCTGGGGGGGAGGGTTACTAGCACAGATACGCAGTATTTT
TRBV7-3,NA,TRBJ2-1,NA,CASRLSPYNEQFF,TGTGCCAGCAGACTATCACCCTACAATGAGCAGTTCTTC
TRBV14,NA,TRBJ2-1,few,CASSLGVGIGRPRDFNEQFF,TGTGCCAGCAGCCTTGGGGTCGGGATCGGCCGCCCAAGGGACTTCAATGAGCAGTTCTTC
TRBV6-5,NA,TRBJ1-1,NA,CASSPSDGGEAFF,TGTGCCAGCAGCCCCTCCGACGGCGGTGAAGCTTTCTTT
TRBV27,TRBD2,TRBJ2-7,NA,CASSLSGTSGRITYEQYF,TGTGCCAGCAGTTTATCCGGGACTAGCGGGAGGATAACCTACGAGCAGTACTTC
TRBV20-1,NA,TRBJ2-1,NA,CSASLRSRHEQFF,TGCAGTGCTAGTCTAAGATCTAGGCATGAGCAGTTCTTC
TRBV28,TRBD2,TRBJ2-5,NA,CASSSLGLADQETQYF,TGTGCCAGCAGTTCCCTGGGACTAGCGGACCAAGAGACCCAGTACTTC
TRBV24-1,NA,TRBJ2-7,NA,CATSPGSYEQYF,TGTGCCACCAGCCCAGGGTCCTACGAGCAGTACTTC
TRBV6-5,TRBD1,TRBJ1-2,NA,CASSSRSGTAYGYTF,TGTGCCAGCAGTTCAAGATCCGGGACAGCCTATGGCTACACCTTC
TRBV7-9,NA,TRBJ2-1,NA,CACGPPRGYNEQFF,TGTGCCTGCGGGCCCCCGCGGGGCTACAATGAGCAGTTCTTC
TRBV10-3,TRBD2,TRBJ2-3,few,CAISEFGLEGADTQYF,TGTGCCATCAGTGAGTTCGGACTAGAGGGCGCAGATACGCAGTATTTT
TRBV12-3/TRBV12-4,NA,TRBJ2-2,NA,CASRAGNTGELFF,TGTGCCAGCAGGGCAGGGAACACCGGGGAGCTGTTTTTT
TRBV11-2,NA,TRBJ2-7,NA,CASSLAGTYEQYF,TGTGCCAGCAGCTTGGCAGGGACCTACGAGCAGTACTTC
TRBV24-1,TRBD2,TRBJ2-1,NA,CATSGLAGYNEQFF,TGTGCCACCAGTGGACTAGCGGGTTACAATGAGCAGTTCTTC
TRBV19,TRBD1,TRBJ2-2,NA,CASSVTGGGTGELFF,TGTGCCAGTAGTGTCACAGGGGGCGGAACCGGGGAGCTGTTTTTT
TRBV19,NA,TRBJ2-1,NA,CASPPRGSSYNEQFF,TGTGCCAGTCCCCCCCGAGGCAGCTCCTACAATGAGCAGTTCTTC